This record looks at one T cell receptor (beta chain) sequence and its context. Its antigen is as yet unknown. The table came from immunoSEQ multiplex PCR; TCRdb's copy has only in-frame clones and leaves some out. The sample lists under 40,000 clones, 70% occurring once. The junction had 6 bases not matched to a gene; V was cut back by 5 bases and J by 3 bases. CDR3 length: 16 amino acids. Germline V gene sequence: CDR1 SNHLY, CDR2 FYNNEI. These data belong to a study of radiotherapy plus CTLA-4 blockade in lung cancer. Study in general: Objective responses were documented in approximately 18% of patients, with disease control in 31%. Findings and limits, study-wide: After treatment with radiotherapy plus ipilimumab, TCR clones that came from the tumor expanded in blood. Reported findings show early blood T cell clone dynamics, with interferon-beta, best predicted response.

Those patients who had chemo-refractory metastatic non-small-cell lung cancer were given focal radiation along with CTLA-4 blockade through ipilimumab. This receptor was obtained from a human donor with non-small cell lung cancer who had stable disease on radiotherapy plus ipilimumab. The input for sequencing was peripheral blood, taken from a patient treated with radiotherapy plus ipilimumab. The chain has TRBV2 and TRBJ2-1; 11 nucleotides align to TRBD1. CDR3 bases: TGTGCCAGCAGTCCAACCGGGACAGGGGGCTACAATGAGCAGTTCTTC. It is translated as CASSPTGTGGYNEQFF.